The source of this T cell receptor beta chain is a study of T cells in Graves' hyperthyroidism and ophthalmopathy. CDR1 and CDR2 (germline): DFQATT, SNEGSKA (reference sequence). CDR3 length equals 15 residues. There were TCR beta CDR3 regions amplified from RNA transcripts. In the first-round RT-PCR of the TCR CDR3, the HTBI primer set was used. TCRdb reanalysed the multiplex PCR reads using MiXCR and keeps one entry per CDR3 protein. The table has 800,000 or so distinct CDR3 sequences, over 35% seen once. Stable disease denoted Graves' hyperthyroidism without ophthalmopathy progression within 18 months. To note about this clonotype: At one boundary the junction diverges from the germline segment, which might be a read error.

Sequencing input: blood. The sequence was obtained from a man aged 18 to 30 with Graves' hyperthyroidism. V usage is TRBV20-1 and J usage is TRBJ2-5; no clear D. For the CDR3, the DNA is TGCAGTGCTAATCCAACGTTCGGAGACGGAGAGGCCCAGTACTTC. It translates to CSANPTFGDGEAQYF.